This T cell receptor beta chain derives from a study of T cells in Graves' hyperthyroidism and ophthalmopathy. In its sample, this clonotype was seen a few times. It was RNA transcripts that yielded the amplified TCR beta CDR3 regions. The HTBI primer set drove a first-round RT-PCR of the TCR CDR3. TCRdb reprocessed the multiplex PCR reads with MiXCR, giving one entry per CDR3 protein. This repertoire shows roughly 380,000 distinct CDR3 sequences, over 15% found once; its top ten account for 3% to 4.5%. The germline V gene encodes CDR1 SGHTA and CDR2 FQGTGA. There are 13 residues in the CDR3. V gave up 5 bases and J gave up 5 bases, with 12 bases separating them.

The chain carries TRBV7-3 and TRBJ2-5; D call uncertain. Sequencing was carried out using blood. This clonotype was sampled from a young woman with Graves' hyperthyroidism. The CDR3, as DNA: TGTGCCAGCAGCGCCACAGCTTGGGAGACCCAGTACTTC. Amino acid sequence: CASSATAWETQYF.